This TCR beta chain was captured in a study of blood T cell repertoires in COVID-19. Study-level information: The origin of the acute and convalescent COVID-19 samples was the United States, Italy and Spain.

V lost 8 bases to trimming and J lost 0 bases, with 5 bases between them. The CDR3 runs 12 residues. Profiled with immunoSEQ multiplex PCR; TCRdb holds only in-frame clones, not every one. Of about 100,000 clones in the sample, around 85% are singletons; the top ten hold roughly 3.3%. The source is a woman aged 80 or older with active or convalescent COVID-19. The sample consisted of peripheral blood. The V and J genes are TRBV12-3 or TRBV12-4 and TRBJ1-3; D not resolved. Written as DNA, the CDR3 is TGTGCCAGCGATAGCTCTGGAAACACCATATATTTT. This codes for CASDSSGNTIYF.